This T cell receptor (beta chain) was sequenced for a study of OX40 agonist ivuxolimab in advanced cancers. Study-wide findings and caveats: In CD8+ T cells, expanded clones were on average more numerous than in CD4+. By week 6 at 0.1 to 3.0 mg/kg, blood CD4+ and CD8+ T cells had expanded clonally. With doses of 0.1-3.0 mg/kg, partial responders showed among the lowest clonal expansion.

A note on this clone: Its antigen is undetermined.

Only in-frame clones appear in the TCRdb table, and some are missing; sequencing was by immunoSEQ multiplex PCR. Of tens of thousands of clones in the sample, about 91% were seen once. Germline CDR1 and CDR2: ENHRY and SYGVKD. CDR3 length: 9 amino acids. Trimming stripped 11 bases from V and 8 bases from J, with 9 bases between. The J gene is TRBJ1-2, the V gene TRBV10-3; D may be TRBD1 (5 bases). The source is an adult with an advanced solid tumor such as melanoma, head and neck, liver or kidney cancer. The sample consisted of CD4+ or CD8+ T cells sorted from blood, taken in a trial of the OX40 agonist ivuxolimab. The CDR3 loop is CARGEGYTF. The CDR3, as DNA: TGTGCCCGGGGGGAGGGCTACACCTTC.